This T cell receptor beta chain is drawn from a study of CD8 T cells in Susac syndrome. Reverse transcription used roughly 0.45 to 1 ug RNA and random hexamers. In TCRdb, the immunoSEQ multiplex PCR reads were re-called with MiXCR into one record per CDR3 protein. The table includes roughly 150,000 distinct CDR3 sequences, roughly 95% detected once. The count of this clonotype is one. This CDR3 has 15 amino acids. Trimming took off 6 bases at V and 2 bases at J, with 14 bases between the two ends. Germline V gives CDR1 MNHEY, CDR2 SVGEGT. This clonotype was obtained from a human donor with multiple sclerosis. Input material: CD4+ T cells from PBMCs. The rearrangement links TRBV6-2 or TRBV6-3 to TRBJ1-5; D is uncertain. The CDR3 DNA reads as TGTGCCAGCAGCCCGGGGAGGATGGGCAATCAGCCCCAGCATTTT. Translated, it gives CASSPGRMGNQPQHF.